One T cell receptor (beta chain) is described in this entry. The sample is drawn from a study of control samples from healthy donors and cancer patients. Using immunoSEQ multiplex PCR, the repertoire was profiled, and TCRdb retains in-frame clones only, with some absent. The table includes over 100,000 clones, 90% to 95% detected once. Germline V gives CDR1 SEHNR, CDR2 FQNEAQ (reference sequence). The germline V and J ends were trimmed by 2 bases and 8 bases, with 9 bases remaining between them. There are 13 residues in the CDR3. This receptor was identified in a woman aged 18-30 years in good health. The specimen was blood. The chain joins TRBV7-9 to TRBJ1-4; D is uncertain. The CDR3 loop reads CASSLRVEEKLFF. The DNA for the CDR3 is TGTGCCAGCAGCTTACGAGTGGAAGAAAAACTGTTTTTT.